This TCR beta chain was profiled in a study of OX40 agonist ivuxolimab in advanced cancers. About the study: Dose-escalation patients' cancers were hepatocellular carcinoma, melanoma, renal cell or head and neck cancer. Notes on the study in general: Some patients without response likewise showed low normalized clonal expansion. CD8+ T cells showed, on average, more clonal expansion than CD4+ cells. Among expanded peripheral T cells, antigen specificity went undetermined.

In regard to this clone: Its antigen is still unknown.

Some clones are missing from TCRdb's copy, which holds only in-frame ones; the method was immunoSEQ multiplex PCR. The table includes about 100,000 clones, approximately 90% detected once. Sequences were derived from CD4+ or CD8+ T cells sorted from blood, sampled in a trial of the OX40 agonist ivuxolimab. This receptor was obtained from an adult with an advanced solid tumor such as melanoma, head and neck, liver or kidney cancer.

Here the CDR3 reads CASSLGQTRRETQYF. CDR3 nucleotide sequence: TGTGCCAGCAGCTTAGGTCAGACCCGCCGAGAGACCCAGTACTTC. The chain joins TRBV7-9 to TRBJ2-5; D gene unclear. Germline CDR1 reads SEHNR; CDR2 reads FQNEAQ (reference sequence). This CDR3 has 15 amino acids. V lost 1 base, J lost 4 bases, and 13 bases lay in between.